A single sample gave rise to the 26 T cell receptor beta chains below, sequenced in a study of cytomegalovirus exposure and HLA in healthy donors. Use of 60 Vbeta and 13 Jbeta primers characterized the PCR. Repertoires were generated with immunoSEQ multiplex PCR, while TCRdb's copy carries only in-frame clones and drops some. The sample lists around 75,000 clones; around 78% were seen once. Sequenced material: PBMCs. These receptors were obtained from a man aged 40-49 years in good health and CMV-seronegative.

This sequence joins TRBV10-2 and TRBJ1-4; 7 bases line up with TRBD1. V was pared by 2 bases and J by 10 bases, with 10 bases of the junction left unmatched. This CDR3 has 15 residues. Per germline, CDR1 WSHSY and CDR2 SAAADI. The CDR3 region is CASSEIEGARGKLFF. In DNA form, the CDR3 reads TGCGCCAGCAGTGAGATTGAGGGGGCAAGGGGAAAACTGTTTTTT.

This chain uses TRBV19 with TRBJ1-5; 7 bases match TRBD1. Germline V gene sequence: CDR1 LNHDA, CDR2 SQIVND (reference sequence). The CDR3 runs to 13 residues. V was clipped by 5 bases and J by 7 bases; unmatched bases: 5. The CDR3 region has the DNA TGTGCCAGTAGTTTTGACAGGGACCAGCCCCAGCATTTT. Protein sequence: CASSFDRDQPQHF.

V and J are TRBV19 and TRBJ1-5, with D tentatively TRBD1 (5 bases). V shed 0 bases and J shed 1 base, with 16 bases lying between them. Germline-derived CDR1 and CDR2 are LNHDA and SQIVND (reference sequence). The CDR3 length is 18 residues. For the CDR3, the DNA is TGTGCCAGTAGTATAGACGCGGGGCAGGCCGGCAGCAATCAGCCCCAGCATTTT. Translating gives CASSIDAGQAGSNQPQHF.

The V and J genes are TRBV18 and TRBJ2-1; 11 bases line up with TRBD2. Per germline, CDR1 KGHSH and CDR2 LQKENI. CDR3 size: 16 residues. With 3 bases clipped from V and 3 bases from J, the junction kept 4 bases outside the gene matches. CDR3 in DNA: TGTGCCAGCTCACCGACGCTAGCGGGGGGCTACAATGAGCAGTTCTTC. The encoded protein is CASSPTLAGGYNEQFF. Filled out from reference TRBV18 and TRBJ2-1, the complete variable domain reads NAGVMQNPRHLVRRRGQEARLRCSPMKGHSHVYWYRQLPEEGLKFMVYLQKENIIDESGMPKERFSAEFPKEGPSILRIQQVVRGDSAAYFCASSPTLAGGYNEQFFGPGTRLTVL.

This clone has more than one count but fewer than ten. The rearrangement uses TRBV25-1 and TRBJ2-3; 7 nucleotides match TRBD1. V lost 7 bases, J lost 1 base, and 5 bases stayed unmatched. Germline V CDR1 and CDR2: MGHDK, SYGVNS. CDR3 size: 14 residues. CDR3 in DNA: TGTGCCAGCACCAGGGGGACAGGCACAGATACGCAGTATTTT. This codes for CASTRGTGTDTQYF.

The genes are TRBV9 and TRBJ1-2, with D perhaps TRBD1 (5 bases). Deletions cut 6 bases from V and 2 bases from J, with 17 bases between. CDR3 size: 15 residues. Per the germline V gene, CDR1 is SGDLS and CDR2 is YYNGEE. The CDR3 protein is CASNSLGGVNYGYTF. The DNA for the CDR3 is TGTGCCAGCAACTCGCTGGGAGGGGTAAACTATGGCTACACCTTC. Using reference TRBV9 and TRBJ1-2 for the parts outside the CDR3, the full variable domain is DSGVTQTPKHLITATGQRVTLRCSPRSGDLSVYWYQQSLDQGLQFLIQYYNGEERAKGNILERFSAQQFPDLHSELNLSSLELGDSALYFCASNSLGGVNYGYTFGSGTRLTVV.

The chain couples TRBV7-2 to TRBJ2-5, with TRBD2 as a possible D gene (5 bases). The CDR3 length is 16 residues. The germline V gene encodes CDR1 SGHTA and CDR2 FQGNSA. V lost 4 bases and J 3 bases, leaving 18 bases between the germline ends. The CDR3 DNA reads TGTGCCAGCAGCTCGCCGCCCCCCTCGCGGGAAGAGACCCAGTACTTC. Its protein is CASSSPPPSREETQYF.

In its sample, this clone was seen a few times. The V and J genes are TRBV27 and TRBJ2-6, with TRBD2 identical over 7 bases. In germline, CDR1 is MNHEY, CDR2 SMNVEV (reference sequence). The junction had 8 bases not matched to a gene; V was cut back by 5 bases and J by 4 bases. This CDR3 comprises 16 residues. CDR3 DNA sequence: TGTGCCAGCAGTCCGATGCGGGGGTCCGGGGCCAACGTCCTGACTTTC. Residues: CASSPMRGSGANVLTF.

The chain carries TRBV7-3 and TRBJ2-7, with a weak D call TRBD2 (7 bases). The V and J ends lost 5 bases and 3 bases respectively, with 14 bases between them. The CDR3 runs to 14 residues. From germline, CDR1 is SGHTA and CDR2 FQGTGA. In nucleotides, the CDR3 is TGTGCCAGCAGCCCCCAGGGGAGGGACTACGAGCAGTACTTC. This translates into CASSPQGRDYEQYF.

This clone has more than one count but fewer than ten. The V and J genes are TRBV7-3 and TRBJ1-3; TRBD1 is a possible D gene (6 bases). This CDR3 is built from 15 residues. Germline-derived CDR1 and CDR2 are SGHTA and FQGTGA. Trimming removed 1 base from V and 4 bases from J, with 11 bases in between. CDR3 sequence (DNA): TGTGCCAGCAGCTTAAGCGGGGGCTACGGAAACACCATATATTTT. Amino acid sequence: CASSLSGGYGNTIYF.

The chain is built from TRBV7-6 and TRBJ1-5; 8 bases map to TRBD1. The ends lost 5 bases at V and 0 bases at J; junction bases unmatched: 3. CDR3 size: 15 residues. Germline loops: CDR1 SGHVS, CDR2 FNYEAQ. CDR3 sequence: CASSPGQGSNQPQHF. The CDR3 region has the DNA TGTGCCAGCAGCCCCGGACAGGGTAGCAATCAGCCCCAGCATTTT.

This sequence joins TRBV19 and TRBJ2-1; TRBD2 matches at 7 bases. CDR1 is LNHDA, CDR2 SQIVND, per germline (reference sequence). Losses at the gene ends were 5 bases for V and 4 bases for J; bases not matched to a gene: 11. The CDR3 spans 16 residues. The CDR3 reads CASSFMGGGSYNEQFF. In DNA, the CDR3 is TGTGCCAGTAGTTTTATGGGCGGGGGAAGTTACAATGAGCAGTTCTTC.

This clone was detected a few times. The chain uses TRBV16 and TRBJ1-2; 10 bases are shared with TRBD1. Germline trimming cut 5 bases from V and 3 bases from J; bases unmatched to any gene: 9. CDR1 is KGHSY, CDR2 FQNENV, per germline. CDR3 length: 16 residues. CDR3 sequence (DNA): TGTGCCAGCAGCTCAGAGTGGGGGACAGGGGACTATGGCTACACCTTC. Translating it yields CASSSEWGTGDYGYTF.

This CDR3 reads CASSYFGQTDEQYF. The CDR3 nucleotides read TGTGCCAGCAGTTACTTTGGGCAAACGGACGAGCAGTACTTC. The V and J genes are TRBV6-5 and TRBJ2-7; no clear D gene. V lost 1 base to trimming and J lost 5 bases, with 12 bases between them. The CDR3 sequence is 14 residues long. The germline gives CDR1 MNHEY, CDR2 SVGAGI.

In nucleotides, the CDR3 is TGTGCCAGCTCACCCCCGAATCAGCCCCAGCATTTT. As protein: CASSPPNQPQHF. The chain is built from TRBV18 and TRBJ1-5, with unresolved D. The CDR3 length is 12 residues. V lost 3 bases to trimming and J lost 4 bases, with 4 bases between them. The germline V gene has CDR1 KGHSH and CDR2 LQKENI.

The V and J genes are TRBV19 and TRBJ2-6, with a weak D call TRBD2 (6 bases). The CDR3 contains 17 residues. V lost 4 bases and J lost 2, with 15 bases in between. Germline CDR1 reads LNHDA; CDR2 reads SQIVND (reference sequence). The CDR3 nucleotides are TGTGCCAGTAGTAGCCGGGGTGGGGGGACTGGGGCCAACGTCCTGACTTTC. It is translated as CASSSRGGGTGANVLTF. The full variable domain, in which reference TRBV19 and TRBJ2-6 provide the parts outside the CDR3, is DGGITQSPKYLFRKEGQNVTLSCEQNLNHDAMYWYRQDPGQGLRLIYYSQIVNDFQKGDIAEGYSVSREKKESFPLTVTSAQKNPTAFYLCASSSRGGGTGANVLTFGAGSRLTVL.

The chain links TRBV10-3 to TRBJ1-5; D unclear. Germline CDR1 and CDR2: ENHRY and SYGVKD. The V end lost 0 bases, the J end lost 7 bases, and 10 bases lay between the germline ends. The CDR3 covers 14 residues. The CDR3 sequence is CAISESGVIQPQHF. The CDR3 DNA reads TGTGCCATCAGTGAGTCCGGGGTTATACAGCCCCAGCATTTT.

The chain employs TRBV7-9 and TRBJ2-1; D is undetermined. The CDR3 spans 11 residues. The germline V gene encodes CDR1 SEHNR and CDR2 FQNEAQ (reference sequence). V lost 5 bases and J lost 4, with 3 bases in between. The CDR3 protein is CASSPYNEQFF. CDR3 sequence (DNA): TGTGCCAGCAGCCCATACAATGAGCAGTTCTTC.

This clone was picked up a small number of times. The CDR3 reads CAWSVRGGVNQPQHF. CDR3 nucleotides: TGTGCCTGGAGTGTACGAGGGGGTGTCAATCAGCCCCAGCATTTT. V usage is TRBV30 and J usage is TRBJ1-5, with D perhaps matching TRBD1 (6 bases). CDR3 length: 15 amino acids. Germline assignment: CDR1 GTSNPN and CDR2 SVGIG (reference sequence). V lost 0 bases to trimming and J lost 3 bases, with 12 bases between them.

This sequence joins TRBV5-1 and TRBJ1-3; no firm D call. Germline V gene lookup returns CDR1 SGHRS and CDR2 YFSETQ. The CDR3 has 14 residues. V lost 7 bases, J lost 3 bases, and 14 bases lay in between. The CDR3 is CASCQGEYGNTIYF. The CDR3 region has the DNA TGCGCCAGCTGTCAAGGAGAATATGGAAACACCATATATTTT.

The table lists this clone with a count of one. DNA for the CDR3: TGCGCCAGCAGTTTGGATGGCAGGAACGAGCAGTACTTC. Protein: CASSLDGRNEQYF. The chain is built from TRBV4-3 and TRBJ2-7, with unresolved D. The V end lost 6 bases, the J end lost 5 bases, and 14 bases lay between the germline ends. From germline, CDR1 is LGHNA and CDR2 YSLEER. This CDR3 contains 13 residues.

The J gene is TRBJ1-5, the V gene TRBV10-3; TRBD1 might be the D (6 bases). The CDR3 loop spans 15 amino acids. Germline V gene data show CDR1 as ENHRY and CDR2 as SYGVKD. Trimming stripped 6 bases from V and 0 bases from J, with 12 bases between. The CDR3 coding sequence is TGTGCCATCAGGCCAGGGGATAATAGCAATCAGCCCCAGCATTTT. It codes for CAIRPGDNSNQPQHF.

This sequence joins TRBV4-2 and TRBJ2-2; 10 bases match TRBD1. The CDR3 is made up of 15 amino acids. Germline V gives CDR1 LGHNA, CDR2 YNFKEQ. V shed 4 bases, J shed 7 bases, and the junction held 6 bases outside the gene matches. In nucleotides, the CDR3 is TGTGCCAGCAGCCCGACAGGGGGCAAGGACGGGGAGCTGTTTTTT. Amino acids: CASSPTGGKDGELFF.

The rearrangement joins TRBV29-1 to TRBJ2-7, with 10 bases identical to TRBD1. The ends lost 3 bases at V and 4 bases at J; junction bases unmatched: 3. Germline assignment: CDR1 SQVTM and CDR2 ANQGSEA. This CDR3 has 13 amino acids. The DNA for the CDR3 is TGCAGCGTTGAGTTGGACAGGGGGTACGAGCAGTACTTC. Encoded protein: CSVELDRGYEQYF.

This chain links TRBV28 with TRBJ1-1; TRBD1 matches at 7 bases. The CDR3 has 13 residues. CDR1 MDHEN and CDR2 SYDVKM come from the germline V gene. The V and J ends lost 6 bases and 6 bases, in that order; junction bases with no gene match: 7. This CDR3 reads CASSISGTAEAFF. DNA for the CDR3: TGTGCCAGCAGCATCTCCGGGACAGCTGAAGCTTTCTTT.

The gene calls are TRBV27 and TRBJ1-4, with D uncertain. The V gene's germline CDR1 is MNHEY and CDR2 SMNVEV (reference sequence). This CDR3 region has 14 residues. V was trimmed by 4 bases and J by 5 bases, leaving 11 bases between them. The CDR3 region has the DNA TGTGCCAGCAGTTGGGAGGCGAGGAATGAAAAACTGTTTTTT. Residues: CASSWEARNEKLFF.